These T cell receptor beta chains were read from a single sample in a study of T cells expressing NK-cell markers. TCRdb re-called the 5' RACE reads; every CDR3 protein appears as one record, without DNA. The sample table includes some 410,000 distinct CDR3 sequences. Specimen: blood T cells: a sorted CD56 or NKG2C T cell subset, CD4+ or CD8+ T cells, or bulk PBMC T cells (not recorded which). These receptors all come from a woman aged 18 to 75 in good health. Both conserved end residues are part of each CDR3. Each record gives: J gene, V gene, CDR3 protein.

J: TRBJ2-1
V: TRBV6-2/TRBV6-3
CDR3: CASIGTGTGNNEQFF

J: TRBJ2-1
V: TRBV7-3
CDR3: CASSLRAGLSYNEQFF

J: TRBJ1-4
V: TRBV28
CDR3: CASTGQRQINEKLFF

J: TRBJ2-7
V: TRBV7-2
CDR3: CASSLDLATGSYEQYF

J: TRBJ2-5
V: TRBV20-1
CDR3: CSARRRDYQETQYF

J: TRBJ1-6
V: TRBV7-2
CDR3: CAGGTGTDSPLHF

J: TRBJ2-3
V: TRBV20-1
CDR3: CSADGGDLVKTDTQYF

J: TRBJ2-7
V: TRBV7-2
CDR3: CASSRSGLNEQYF

J: TRBJ1-6
V: TRBV18
CDR3: CASSPQGPYNSPLHF

J: TRBJ1-1
V: TRBV18
CDR3: CASSVQVTEAFF

J: TRBJ2-7
V: TRBV7-3
CDR3: CASSLGTHRGNEQYF

J: TRBJ2-7
V: TRBV7-2
CDR3: CASSLRLGGLRPPEQYF

J: TRBJ2-2
V: TRBV5-1
CDR3: CASSSTGSTGELFF

J: TRBJ1-3
V: TRBV29-1
CDR3: CSVGFVGNTIYF

J: TRBJ1-2
V: TRBV12-3/TRBV12-4
CDR3: CASWEGNYGYTF

J: TRBJ2-7
V: TRBV3-1
CDR3: CASSQDISYEQYF

J: TRBJ1-4
V: TRBV5-4
CDR3: CASSYRTGEGEKPFF

J: TRBJ2-7
V: TRBV21-1
CDR3: CASISRYEQYF

J: TRBJ2-5
V: TRBV5-1
CDR3: CASRWDRGGQETQYF

J: TRBJ1-1
V: TRBV20-1
CDR3: CSAKSGQGYTEAFF

J: TRBJ2-3
V: TRBV7-2
CDR3: CASSSVGGALDTQYF

J: TRBJ2-1
V: TRBV7-2
CDR3: CASSESSPHNEQFF

J: TRBJ1-2
V: TRBV7-3
CDR3: CASSLGPTEYGYTF

J: TRBJ1-2
V: TRBV20-1
CDR3: CSAVPQGISGYTF

J: TRBJ2-1
V: TRBV6-2/TRBV6-3
CDR3: CASSYQRGYYNEQFF

J: TRBJ2-2
V: TRBV27
CDR3: CASRESWTVGGELFF

J: TRBJ2-5
V: TRBV11-2
CDR3: CASSLGGLAVYQETQYF

J: TRBJ2-5
V: TRBV25-1
CDR3: CASSDGPIQETQYF

J: TRBJ1-2
V: TRBV5-1
CDR3: CASSLAGGEAGYTF

J: TRBJ2-3
V: TRBV7-3
CDR3: CASSSGLAGTRSDTQYF

J: TRBJ2-5
V: TRBV20-1
CDR3: CSRTVRGTSGYQETQYF

J: TRBJ2-7
V: TRBV7-9
CDR3: CASSARDDYEQYF

J: TRBJ2-3
V: TRBV11-1
CDR3: CASGSMSDTQYF

J: TRBJ1-1
V: TRBV7-2
CDR3: CASSLTWGNTEAFF

J: TRBJ2-7
V: TRBV3-1
CDR3: CASTRQGYREQYF

J: TRBJ1-5
V: TRBV27
CDR3: CASRETYSNQPQHF

J: TRBJ2-7
V: TRBV7-2
CDR3: CASRSGGYEQYF

J: TRBJ2-1
V: TRBV5-6
CDR3: CASSFRTSGASYNEQFF

J: TRBJ2-7
V: TRBV7-2
CDR3: CASSFRTSGSSSYEQYF

J: TRBJ1-5
V: TRBV4-2
CDR3: CASSQDWVAGALKDQPQHF

J: TRBJ1-5
V: TRBV14
CDR3: CASSLKDRGASNQPQHF

J: TRBJ2-2
V: TRBV12-3/TRBV12-4
CDR3: CASSLWTSGRLDGELFF

J: TRBJ2-7
V: TRBV6-1
CDR3: CASGLMTIHSSYEQYF

J: TRBJ2-5
V: TRBV5-5
CDR3: CASSDNTGAKETQYF

J: TRBJ2-7
V: TRBV25-1
CDR3: CASSKTVEQYF